This paragraph reports one T cell receptor (beta chain). The record originates from a study of Tregs in tolerant kidney transplant recipients. Repertoires were generated with immunoSEQ multiplex PCR, while TCRdb's copy carries only in-frame clones and drops some. In the table there are about 72,000 clones, roughly 92% of which are singletons. Looked up from germline, CDR1 is LNHDA and CDR2 is SQIVND (reference sequence). V lost 4 bases and J lost 5; bases outside the gene matches: 7. There are 14 residues in the CDR3. The chain has TRBV19 and TRBJ1-2, with 7 positions matching TRBD1. Material: CD8+ T cells from blood, obtained before the transplant. This sequence originates from a human donor who received a combined kidney and bone marrow transplant. The CDR3 reads CASSTSGTAYGYTF. The CDR3 DNA is TGTGCCAGTAGTACCTCCGGGACAGCTTATGGCTACACCTTC.